The 24 T cell receptor beta chains given below trace back to one sample, sequenced in a study of control samples from healthy donors and cancer patients. Sequencing was performed with immunoSEQ multiplex PCR; in TCRdb, only in-frame clones are kept and a portion is missing. The table lists tens of thousands of clones, over 75% of them singletons. Sequences were obtained from blood. The receptors shown here come from a woman aged 45-60 years in good health.

In this sample, this clone turned up once. The V and J genes are TRBV3-1 (or the pseudogene TRBV3-2) and TRBJ2-7, with 9 bases that match TRBD1. The germline gives CDR1 LGHDT, CDR2 YNNKEL (reference sequence). This CDR3 contains 15 residues. V shed 3 bases, J shed 5 bases, and the junction held 8 bases outside the gene matches. The CDR3, as DNA: TGTGCCAGCAGCCAGCCCGGGACAGGGCGCCACGAGCAGTACTTC. It codes for CASSQPGTGRHEQYF.

This chain joins TRBV30 and TRBJ2-5, with a tentative D call TRBD1 (6 bases). This CDR3 comprises 17 residues. The germline CDR1 and CDR2 sequences are GTSNPN and SVGIG (reference sequence). V was pared by 2 bases and J by 3 bases, with 22 bases between. CDR3 DNA: TGTGCCTGGAGTTTGGAGTTTGGGACAACAGGCAAAGAGACCCAGTACTTC. Its translation: CAWSLEFGTTGKETQYF.

This clone has just one count. The chain links TRBV7-3 to TRBJ2-1; 13 positions match TRBD2. CDR3 length equals 18 residues. V gave up 6 bases and J gave up 0 bases; unmatched junction bases: 8. CDR1 and CDR2 (germline): SGHTA, FQGTGA. The CDR3 protein is CASRTGTSGASSYNEQFF. In DNA form, the CDR3 reads TGTGCCAGCAGGACCGGGACTAGCGGGGCTAGCTCCTACAATGAGCAGTTCTTC.

This chain uses TRBV28 with TRBJ1-2; D ambiguous. V was cut by 6 bases and J by 4 bases, with 9 bases left in between. Germline assignment: CDR1 MDHEN and CDR2 SYDVKM. This CDR3 is built from 12 residues. The DNA of the CDR3 is TGTGCCAGCAGCTCGGCAGGCTATGGCTACACCTTC. It yields the protein CASSSAGYGYTF.

This clone is a singleton in its sample. The J gene is TRBJ1-4, the V gene TRBV3-1 (or the pseudogene TRBV3-2); 7 nucleotides match TRBD1. The CDR3 length is 14 residues. V was pared by 1 base and J by 6 bases, with 2 bases of the junction left unmatched. Germline assignment: CDR1 LGHDT and CDR2 YNNKEL (reference sequence). The CDR3 nucleotides read TGTGCCAGCAGCCAAGTCAGGGGGGATGAAAAACTGTTTTTT. Translation gives CASSQVRGDEKLFF.

With regard to this clone: A read error may produce the germline difference seen at one junction end. In DNA, the CDR3 is TGTGCTAGCAGCTTAAGACAGGGGTACAATTCACCCCTCCACTTT. Encoded protein: CASSLRQGYNSPLHF. The rearrangement joins TRBV7-7 to TRBJ1-6, with 8 bases matching TRBD1. Germline V gives CDR1 SSHAT, CDR2 FNYEAQ (reference sequence). The CDR3 has 15 amino acids.

The chain combines TRBV29-1 with TRBJ1-2, with unresolved D. V dropped 5 bases and J dropped 4 bases, with 8 bases sitting between them. The length of the CDR3 is 11 residues. CDR1 and CDR2 (germline): SQVTM, ANQGSEA. CDR3 protein: CSVNKGYGYTF. DNA of the CDR3: TGCAGCGTTAACAAGGGCTATGGCTACACCTTC.

J is TRBJ2-5 and V is TRBV6-5; 7 bases match TRBD2. Unmatched junction bases numbered 6, after V lost 2 bases and J lost 6 bases. The CDR3 is made up of 14 amino acids. From germline, CDR1 is MNHEY and CDR2 SVGAGI. CDR3 DNA sequence: TGTGCCAGCAGTTACGTGGTGGGGGGGAAGACCCAGTACTTC. Its translation is CASSYVVGGKTQYF.

CDR3 region: CASSQATGGPEPQHF. The DNA of the CDR3 is TGCGCCAGCAGCCAAGCGACAGGAGGGCCGGAGCCCCAGCATTTT. This chain connects TRBV4-1 to TRBJ1-5; D might be TRBD1 (6 bases). The germline V and J ends were trimmed by 1 base and 8 bases, with 15 bases remaining between them. The CDR3 consists of 15 residues. Per the germline V gene, CDR1 is MGHRA and CDR2 is YSYEKL.

V and J are TRBV14 and TRBJ2-7; tentatively, D is TRBD2 (6 bases). CDR1 SGHDN and CDR2 FVKESK come from the germline V gene. V was cut by 4 bases and J by 7 bases, with 20 bases left in between. This CDR3 region has 15 residues. The CDR3 bases are TGTGCCAGCAGCCTCCACGGGGGAGACCCGCTGGAGCAGTACTTC. Protein sequence: CASSLHGGDPLEQYF.

The chain recombines TRBV3-1 (or the pseudogene TRBV3-2) with TRBJ2-1, with TRBD2 matching over 16 bases. Germline V gene sequence: CDR1 LGHDT, CDR2 YNNKEL (reference sequence). The CDR3 runs 17 residues. The trim removed 4 bases at V and 12 bases at J, leaving 12 bases unmatched. The CDR3 protein is CASSPGLAGGPTRGQFF. CDR3 nucleotides: TGTGCCAGCAGCCCGGGACTAGCGGGAGGGCCTACTCGGGGGCAGTTCTTC.

The chain employs TRBV10-3 and TRBJ2-1; either TRBD1 or TRBD2 may fit D (5 bases each). CDR1 is ENHRY and CDR2 is SYGVKD in the germline V gene. V was pared by 5 bases and J by 7 bases, with 18 bases between. The CDR3 has 15 amino acids. CDR3 protein: CAISPTVGAGNEQFF. CDR3 in DNA: TGTGCCATCAGTCCGACTGTCGGGGCTGGTAATGAGCAGTTCTTC.

The chain carries TRBV6-1 and TRBJ2-5; the D gene is possibly TRBD1 (6 bases). CDR1 is MNHNS and CDR2 is SASEGT in the germline V gene. CDR3 length equals 15 residues. The V and J ends lost 3 bases and 5 bases respectively, with 16 bases between them. CDR3 residues: CASSDKTGRQETQYF. CDR3 coding DNA: TGTGCCAGCAGTGACAAAACAGGGCGCCAGGAGACCCAGTACTTC.

This clone was recorded once. V usage is TRBV7-2 and J usage is TRBJ1-1; D ambiguous. V lost 1 base and J 6 bases, leaving 9 bases between the germline ends. This CDR3 is built from 13 residues. CDR1 SGHTA and CDR2 FQGNSA come from the germline V gene. For the CDR3, the DNA is TGTGCCAGCAGCTTAGGACGTCGGTCTGAAGCTTTCTTT. Protein: CASSLGRRSEAFF.

This CDR3 reads CASSFMVRVRGNSPLHF. In DNA, the CDR3 is TGTGCCAGCAGTTTTATGGTACGGGTCCGAGGTAATTCACCCCTCCACTTT. The V gene is TRBV28, the J gene TRBJ1-6, with no clear D. Germline CDR1 is MDHEN and CDR2 is SYDVKM. CDR3 size: 17 residues. V gave up 3 bases and J gave up 6 bases, with 18 bases separating them.

The CDR3 bases are TGTGCCAGCAGCAAACAGGGGAACACTGAAGCTTTCTTT. Protein sequence: CASSKQGNTEAFF. The chain is built from TRBV9 and TRBJ1-1, with a tentative D call TRBD1 (6 bases). V lost 4 bases to trimming and J lost 1 base, with 8 bases between them. This CDR3 contains 13 residues. CDR1 and CDR2 (germline): SGDLS, YYNGEE. The complete variable domain, with remaining parts taken from reference TRBV9 and TRBJ1-1, reads DSGVTQTPKHLITATGQRVTLRCSPRSGDLSVYWYQQSLDQGLQFLIQYYNGEERAKGNILERFSAQQFPDLHSELNLSSLELGDSALYFCASSKQGNTEAFFGQGTRLTVV.

The V and J genes are TRBV24-1 and TRBJ2-7; 10 bases match TRBD2. V shed 4 bases and J 6 bases; nucleotides not matched to a gene: 8. This CDR3 contains 15 residues. Germline V gene lookup returns CDR1 KGHDR and CDR2 SFDVKD. This chain's CDR3 is CATSDQAGGPLEQYF. CDR3 sequence (DNA): TGTGCCACCAGTGACCAAGCGGGAGGGCCCCTCGAGCAGTACTTC.

This clone was seen a single time. The chain carries TRBV2 and TRBJ1-1; weak D call: TRBD1 (5 bases). Germline CDR1 reads SNHLY; CDR2 reads FYNNEI. The CDR3 contains 13 residues. Trimming cost V 7 bases and J 0 bases, with 9 bases left between them. Written as DNA, the CDR3 is TGTGCCAGCATGGGGGGGTTGAACACTGAAGCTTTCTTT. Translating it yields CASMGGLNTEAFF.

The chain has TRBV5-1 and TRBJ1-1, with 7 bases aligning to TRBD1. The V gene's germline CDR1 is SGHRS and CDR2 YFSETQ. CDR3 size: 15 residues. V was clipped by 0 bases and J by 5 bases; unmatched bases: 7. The CDR3 region has the DNA TGCGCCAGCAGCTTGGTGACAGGGTCACGGACTGAAGCTTTCTTT. It yields the protein CASSLVTGSRTEAFF. The full variable domain, with the rest looked up from reference TRBV5-1 and TRBJ1-1, is KAGVTQTPRYLIKTRGQQVTLSCSPISGHRSVSWYQQTPGQGLQFLFEYFSETQRNKGNFPGRFSGRQFSNSRSEMNVSTLELGDSALYLCASSLVTGSRTEAFFGQGTRLTVV.

This sequence joins TRBV19 and TRBJ2-2, with D possibly being TRBD2 (5 bases). CDR1 and CDR2 (germline): LNHDA, SQIVND (reference sequence). V lost 11 bases, J lost 2 bases, and 18 bases lay in between. The CDR3 has 15 residues. The CDR3 is CAGSRGIDNTGELFF. In DNA, the CDR3 is TGTGCCGGGAGTCGAGGGATAGATAACACCGGGGAGCTGTTTTTT.

This clone has only one observation. This chain connects TRBV15 to TRBJ2-7, with 7 nucleotides matching TRBD1. Germline V gene data show CDR1 as LNHNV and CDR2 as YYDKDF (reference sequence). With V trimmed by 1 base and J by 5 bases, 8 bases remained unmatched. The CDR3 runs 15 residues. The CDR3 DNA sequence: TGTGCCACCAGCAGAGTTGAGAAGGGGGCCAACGAGCAGTACTTC. It specifies CATSRVEKGANEQYF.

This chain links TRBV28 with TRBJ2-7; D uncertain. CDR3 length: 11 residues. Trimming pared 6 bases from V and 4 bases from J, leaving 7 bases between. Germline V gives CDR1 MDHEN, CDR2 SYDVKM. The CDR3 loop is CASSLKYEQYF. Here the CDR3 DNA reads TGTGCCAGCAGCCTAAAGTACGAGCAGTACTTC.

The J gene is TRBJ2-7, the V gene TRBV5-1; 7 bases match TRBD1. This CDR3 comprises 13 residues. After removal of 4 bases from V and 6 bases from J, the junction contained 7 bases not matched to a gene. Germline V gene sequence: CDR1 SGHRS, CDR2 YFSETQ. Written as DNA, the CDR3 is TGCGCCAGCAGCATCACAGGGGTACGCGAGCAGTACTTC. Translated: CASSITGVREQYF.

J is TRBJ1-5 and V is TRBV28; D is unclear. Trimming shortened V by 6 bases and J by 0 bases, and 12 bases separated the two germline ends. This CDR3 region has 15 residues. Germline lookup yields CDR1 MDHEN and CDR2 SYDVKM. CDR3 protein: CASRPGPFSNQPQHF. CDR3 DNA: TGTGCCAGCAGACCCGGACCCTTTAGCAATCAGCCCCAGCATTTT.